This is a list of T cell receptor beta chains from one sample in a study of cytomegalovirus exposure and HLA in healthy donors. Repertoires were generated with immunoSEQ multiplex PCR, while TCRdb's copy carries only in-frame clones and drops some. Of about 110,000 clones in the sample, roughly 95% were seen once. The sample consisted of PBMCs. Source of these receptors: a young woman in good health and CMV-seronegative. CDR3s include the opening cysteine and the closing phenylalanine or tryptophan. The order of the fields is D gene, J gene, clone size, CDR3 length, V gene, CDR3 protein, CDR3 DNA. A D gene is named only where the DNA matches it firmly. Rows may omit the clone size; those that give it use once, few, many or a size class.

D: NA; J: TRBJ2-1; size: NA; length: 16; V: TRBV5-1; CDR3: CASSLDPVAGWLVQFF; DNA: TGCGCCAGCAGCTTGGACCCGGTGGCAGGGTGGTTAGTGCAGTTCTTC
D: TRBD2; J: TRBJ2-7; size: NA; length: 15; V: TRBV6-5; CDR3: CASRGLAGGPYEQYF; DNA: TGTGCCAGCAGAGGCCTGGCGGGGGGGCCCTACGAGCAGTACTTC
D: TRBD1; J: TRBJ2-1; size: NA; length: 14; V: TRBV18; CDR3: CASSPRDRDNEQFF; DNA: TGTGCCAGCTCACCACGGGACAGGGACAATGAGCAGTTCTTC
D: TRBD1; J: TRBJ1-1; size: NA; length: 14; V: TRBV7-9; CDR3: CASREGTGNTEAFF; DNA: TGTGCCAGCAGAGAGGGGACAGGGAACACTGAAGCTTTCTTT
D: TRBD2; J: TRBJ2-3; size: NA; length: 15; V: TRBV6-4; CDR3: CASSEGRGGTDTQYF; DNA: TGTGCCAGCAGTGAAGGTCGGGGGGGCACAGATACGCAGTATTTT
D: NA; J: TRBJ2-3; size: NA; length: 17; V: TRBV9; CDR3: CASSDPRTAPSTDTQYF; DNA: TGTGCCAGCAGCGATCCCAGGACAGCGCCTTCCACAGATACGCAGTATTTT
D: TRBD1; J: TRBJ1-4; size: NA; length: 13; V: TRBV11-2; CDR3: CASSLDRGEKLFF; DNA: TGTGCCAGCAGCTTGGACAGGGGTGAAAAACTGTTTTTT
D: TRBD2; J: TRBJ2-2; size: NA; length: 16; V: TRBV27; CDR3: CASSSPPSGNTGELFF; DNA: TGTGCCAGCAGTTCCCCCCCTAGCGGAAATACCGGGGAGCTGTTTTTT
D: NA; J: TRBJ1-2; size: NA; length: 14; V: TRBV19; CDR3: CASNPWGRNYGYTF; DNA: TGTGCCAGTAACCCGTGGGGCAGGAACTATGGCTACACCTTC
D: TRBD2; J: TRBJ2-3; size: NA; length: 18; V: TRBV7-3; CDR3: CASSLTSLLAGAGDTQYF; DNA: TGTGCCAGCAGCTTAACTTCTTTACTAGCGGGGGCGGGGGATACGCAGTATTTT
D: NA; J: TRBJ2-2; size: NA; length: 17; V: TRBV4-2; CDR3: CASSQTPRGRNTGELFF; DNA: TGTGCCAGCAGCCAAACGCCGCGGGGGCGGAACACCGGGGAGCTGTTTTTT
D: NA; J: TRBJ1-1; size: few; length: 14; V: TRBV6-6; CDR3: CASSPPQGNTEAFF; DNA: TGTGCCAGCAGTCCCCCTCAGGGTAACACTGAAGCTTTCTTT
D: NA; J: TRBJ2-7; size: NA; length: 14; V: TRBV6-5; CDR3: CASSEFAGAYEQYF; DNA: TGTGCCAGCAGTGAATTTGCAGGGGCATACGAGCAGTACTTC
D: TRBD1; J: TRBJ1-6; size: NA; length: 15; V: TRBV7-8; CDR3: CASSYRGGLGSPLHF; DNA: TGTGCCAGCAGCTACCGAGGGGGCTTGGGTTCACCCCTCCACTTT
D: NA; J: TRBJ1-2; size: NA; length: 12; V: TRBV7-2; CDR3: CASAPDIYGYTF; DNA: TGTGCCAGCGCCCCGGACATCTATGGCTACACCTTC
D: NA; J: TRBJ2-2; size: NA; length: 14; V: TRBV5-4; CDR3: CASSDQGFTGELFF; DNA: TGTGCCAGCAGCGATCAGGGGTTTACCGGGGAGCTGTTTTTT
D: NA; J: TRBJ1-1; size: NA; length: 13; V: TRBV2; CDR3: CASSAWTPPEAFF; DNA: TGTGCCAGCAGTGCGTGGACTCCCCCTGAAGCTTTCTTT
D: TRBD2; J: TRBJ2-5; size: NA; length: 15; V: TRBV13; CDR3: CASSLRGVVRETQYF; DNA: TGTGCCAGCAGCTTACGGGGGGTAGTTCGGGAGACCCAGTACTTC
D: NA; J: TRBJ1-3; size: NA; length: 13; V: TRBV19; CDR3: CASSKGQGNTIYF; DNA: TGTGCCAGTAGTAAGGGACAAGGAAACACCATATATTTT
D: NA; J: TRBJ2-2; size: NA; length: 15; V: TRBV13; CDR3: CASSLGGPNTGELFF; DNA: TGTGCCAGCAGCTTAGGGGGGCCTAACACCGGGGAGCTGTTTTTT
D: NA; J: TRBJ2-3; size: NA; length: 14; V: TRBV5-1; CDR3: CASSPGTYTDTQYF; DNA: TGCGCCAGCAGCCCGGGGACTTACACAGATACGCAGTATTTT
D: TRBD1; J: TRBJ1-6; size: NA; length: 16; V: TRBV28; CDR3: CASRYGQGVRGSPLHF; DNA: TGTGCCAGCAGGTACGGACAGGGGGTAAGGGGGTCACCCCTCCACTTT
D: NA; J: TRBJ1-2; size: NA; length: 14; V: TRBV5-1; CDR3: CASSPWKEGYGYTF; DNA: TGCGCCAGCAGCCCCTGGAAGGAGGGCTATGGCTACACCTTC
D: TRBD1; J: TRBJ2-2; size: NA; length: 15; V: TRBV10-3; CDR3: CAISESGQRTGELFF; DNA: TGTGCCATCAGTGAGTCGGGACAGAGAACCGGGGAGCTGTTTTTT
D: TRBD1; J: TRBJ1-6; size: NA; length: 14; V: TRBV7-9; CDR3: CASSGTGLASPLHF; DNA: TGTGCCAGCAGCGGGACAGGGTTGGCTTCACCCCTCCACTTT
D: NA; J: TRBJ2-5; size: NA; length: 16; V: TRBV21-1; CDR3: CASSSPRGDRKETQYF; DNA: TGTGCCAGCAGCTCGCCAAGGGGGGACAGGAAAGAGACCCAGTACTTC
D: NA; J: TRBJ2-3; size: NA; length: 15; V: TRBV6-4; CDR3: CASSEGTGITDTQYF; DNA: TGTGCCAGCAGCGAAGGCACAGGGATCACAGATACGCAGTATTTT
D: NA; J: TRBJ1-6; size: NA; length: 15; V: TRBV19; CDR3: CASSIWDTHNSPLHF; DNA: TGTGCCAGTAGTATTTGGGACACGCATAATTCACCCCTCCACTTT
D: NA; J: TRBJ1-1; size: NA; length: 16; V: TRBV5-1; CDR3: CASSLGGDGMNTEAFF; DNA: TGCGCCAGCAGCTTGGGCGGGGACGGGATGAACACTGAAGCTTTCTTT
D: NA; J: TRBJ1-1; size: NA; length: 15; V: TRBV4-3; CDR3: CASSQDGSANTEAFF; DNA: TGCGCCAGCAGCCAAGACGGCAGCGCGAACACTGAAGCTTTCTTT
D: TRBD1; J: TRBJ1-1; size: NA; length: 13; V: TRBV6-5; CDR3: CASQGRGLAEAFF; DNA: TGTGCCAGCCAAGGCAGGGGGCTTGCTGAAGCTTTCTTT
D: TRBD1; J: TRBJ1-2; size: NA; length: 15; V: TRBV7-9; CDR3: CASSSRDRGSYGYTF; DNA: TGTGCCAGCAGCTCCCGGGACAGGGGGTCCTATGGCTACACCTTC
D: NA; J: TRBJ2-2; size: NA; length: 16; V: TRBV28; CDR3: CASSLGWGVNTGELFF; DNA: TGTGCCAGCAGCCTTGGGTGGGGGGTCAACACCGGGGAGCTGTTTTTT
D: TRBD1; J: TRBJ2-7; size: NA; length: 15; V: TRBV11-3; CDR3: CASSLGTGLSYEQYF; DNA: TGTGCCAGCAGCTTAGGGACAGGACTTTCCTACGAGCAGTACTTC
D: NA; J: TRBJ2-2; size: NA; length: 13; V: TRBV29-1; CDR3: CSVIGANTGELFF; DNA: TGCAGCGTCATCGGGGCGAACACCGGGGAGCTGTTTTTT
D: NA; J: TRBJ2-1; size: NA; length: 13; V: TRBV10-3; CDR3: CAISGLGLDEQFF; DNA: TGTGCCATCAGTGGGCTGGGACTCGATGAGCAGTTCTTC
D: TRBD2; J: TRBJ2-7; size: NA; length: 17; V: TRBV19; CDR3: CASSPGTSGGGRYEQYF; DNA: TGTGCCAGTAGTCCCGGGACTAGCGGGGGCGGACGGTACGAGCAGTACTTC
D: NA; J: TRBJ2-1; size: NA; length: 12; V: TRBV7-9; CDR3: CASNSDGNEQFF; DNA: TGTGCCAGCAACTCCGACGGGAATGAGCAGTTCTTC
D: NA; J: TRBJ2-7; size: NA; length: 13; V: TRBV7-9; CDR3: CASSLGVSYEQYF; DNA: TGTGCCAGCAGCTTAGGCGTTTCCTACGAGCAGTACTTC
D: TRBD1; J: TRBJ2-3; size: NA; length: 13; V: TRBV6-1; CDR3: CASIIGQEVTQYF; DNA: TGTGCCAGCATCATAGGACAGGAGGTTACGCAGTATTTT
D: NA; J: TRBJ1-2; size: NA; length: 13; V: TRBV6-5; CDR3: CATLGAGGYGYTF; DNA: TGTGCCACTCTAGGGGCGGGAGGCTATGGCTACACCTTC
D: TRBD1; J: TRBJ1-1; size: NA; length: 15; V: TRBV4-1; CDR3: CASSQEGQGGTEAFF; DNA: TGCGCCAGCAGCCAAGAGGGCCAGGGGGGAACTGAAGCTTTCTTT
D: TRBD1; J: TRBJ1-1; size: NA; length: 11; V: TRBV29-1; CDR3: CSVRDREKAFF; DNA: TGCAGCGTCCGGGACAGAGAAAAAGCTTTCTTT
D: NA; J: TRBJ2-7; size: NA; length: 16; V: TRBV9; CDR3: CASSARTVSSSYEQYF; DNA: TGTGCCAGCAGCGCCCGGACAGTTTCCAGCTCCTACGAGCAGTACTTC
D: NA; J: TRBJ2-6; size: NA; length: 16; V: TRBV27; CDR3: CASRGIGHSGANVLTF; DNA: TGTGCCAGCAGGGGTATCGGACACTCTGGGGCCAACGTCCTGACTTTC
D: NA; J: TRBJ2-5; size: NA; length: 13; V: TRBV2; CDR3: CASSGGGVGTQYF; DNA: TGTGCCAGCAGTGGAGGGGGAGTCGGGACCCAGTACTTC
D: NA; J: TRBJ1-1; size: once; length: 16; V: TRBV2; CDR3: CASTFQGTLMNTEAFF; DNA: TGTGCCAGCACCTTCCAGGGAACTCTTATGAACACTGAAGCTTTCTTT
D: TRBD1; J: TRBJ1-2; size: NA; length: 17; V: TRBV10-3; CDR3: CAISEGGTGPANYGYTF; DNA: TGTGCCATCAGTGAAGGAGGGACAGGACCAGCTAACTATGGCTACACCTTC
D: NA; J: TRBJ1-2; size: NA; length: 13; V: TRBV7-8; CDR3: CASSLAQGYGYTF; DNA: TGTGCCAGCAGCTTAGCACAGGGATACGGCTACACCTTC
D: TRBD1; J: TRBJ1-1; size: NA; length: 16; V: TRBV2; CDR3: CAVKPGQGFVNTEAFF; DNA: TGTGCCGTAAAGCCGGGACAGGGCTTTGTGAACACTGAAGCTTTCTTT
D: NA; J: TRBJ2-7; size: NA; length: 14; V: TRBV4-1; CDR3: CASSQEERAYEQYF; DNA: TGCGCCAGCAGCCAAGAGGAGAGGGCCTACGAGCAGTACTTC
D: NA; J: TRBJ2-1; size: NA; length: 18; V: TRBV1; CDR3: CTSSHDCIKRGGVDEQFF; DNA: TGCACCAGCAGCCACGACTGTATTAAGCGGGGGGGCGTGGATGAGCAGTTCTTC
D: NA; J: TRBJ1-1; size: NA; length: 14; V: TRBV6-4; CDR3: CASSDGAENTEAFF; DNA: TGTGCCAGCAGTGATGGAGCTGAGAACACTGAAGCTTTCTTT
D: TRBD2; J: TRBJ2-7; size: NA; length: 17; V: TRBV11-2; CDR3: CASSLGYGSGGRFEQYF; DNA: TGTGCCAGCAGCTTAGGTTATGGTAGCGGGGGCCGTTTCGAGCAGTACTTC
D: TRBD1; J: TRBJ2-1; size: NA; length: 13; V: TRBV5-1; CDR3: CASSHGTGYEQFF; DNA: TGCGCCAGCAGCCACGGGACAGGGTATGAGCAGTTCTTC
D: NA; J: TRBJ2-7; size: few; length: 11; V: TRBV7-3; CDR3: CASSLSYEQYF; DNA: TGTGCCAGCAGCTTGAGCTACGAGCAGTACTTC
D: TRBD1; J: TRBJ2-5; size: NA; length: 16; V: TRBV9; CDR3: CASSTTPGQGIETQYF; DNA: TGTGCCAGCAGCACCACACCGGGACAGGGGATAGAGACCCAGTACTTC
D: NA; J: TRBJ1-1; size: NA; length: 13; V: TRBV10-3; CDR3: CAISLQGETEAFF; DNA: TGTGCCATCAGCCTACAGGGAGAAACTGAAGCTTTCTTT
D: NA; J: TRBJ2-5; size: NA; length: 13; V: TRBV5-1; CDR3: CASSLPGGETQYF; DNA: TGCGCCAGCAGCTTGCCTGGGGGGGAGACCCAGTACTTC